These T cell receptor beta chains were read from a single sample in a study of T-cell reconstitution after alpha-beta-depleted transplantation in children. TCRdb reprocessed the PCR reads with MiXCR, giving one entry per CDR3 protein. Here the sample spans 400,000 to 450,000 distinct CDR3 sequences, approximately 41% being singletons. The starting material was PBMCs, obtained before TCRalphabeta/CD19-depleted stem cell transplant. These receptors all stem from a girl aged 2 to 10 with aplastic anemia, due to receive a stem cell transplant. CDR3s include the opening cysteine and the closing phenylalanine or tryptophan. D genes are given only for firm matches. Clone size is stated in some rows and not others, as once, few, many or a class when expanded.

. | . | TRBJ2-7 | TRBV29-1 | TGCAGCGTTGGTGTCCGGGGAAACGAGCAGTACTTC | CSVGVRGNEQYF
TRBD1 | . | TRBJ1-2 | TRBV9 | TGTGCCAGCAGCGACACGACAGGGGGCAATGGCTACACCTTC | CASSDTTGGNGYTF
. | . | TRBJ2-2 | TRBV7-8 | TGTGCCAGCAGCTCCAGACCGTACAAGAACACCGGGGAGCTGTTTTTT | CASSSRPYKNTGELFF
TRBD1 | . | TRBJ2-5 | TRBV20-1 | TGCAGTGCTAGAGATAGAACGACAGGGCCAACAGAGACCCAGTACTTC | CSARDRTTGPTETQYF
TRBD1 | . | TRBJ1-5 | TRBV20-1 | TGCAGTGCTGGGAGGACAGGGGGCGATCAGCCCCAGCATTTT | CSAGRTGGDQPQHF
TRBD2 | many | TRBJ2-3 | TRBV28 | TGTGCCAGCAGCTCCCCAGGGACTAGCGGCACAGATACGCAGTATTTT | CASSSPGTSGTDTQYF
. | . | TRBJ2-7 | TRBV18 | TGTGCCAGCTCACCAGCCGCGTACGAGCAGTACTTC | CASSPAAYEQYF
TRBD2 | once | TRBJ2-7 | TRBV6-5 | TGTGCCAGCAGTTACGAAGGGACTAGCGGCTACGAGCAGTACTTC | CASSYEGTSGYEQYF
. | . | TRBJ1-1 | TRBV6-6 | TGTGCCAGCAGCCAAGGAGGCCCTGAAGCTTTCTTT | CASSQGGPEAFF
TRBD1 | . | TRBJ2-3 | TRBV4-2 | TGTGCCAGCAGCCCGGGACAGGCTAACACAGATACGCAGTATTTT | CASSPGQANTDTQYF
. | many | TRBJ2-7 | TRBV20-1 | TGCAGTGCTAGAGAAGAGCCAGCGAACTACGAGCAGTACTTC | CSAREEPANYEQYF
TRBD1 | . | TRBJ1-3 | TRBV20-1 | TGCAGTGCCCGTAGACAGGGAGACACCATATATTTT | CSARRQGDTIYF
TRBD1 | . | TRBJ1-1 | TRBV15 | TGTGCCACCAGTAGACGACAGGGGAGAGCTTTCTTT | CATSRRQGRAFF
. | . | TRBJ1-2 | TRBV27 | TGTGCCAGCAGCCCCCGAGACAGCGTTAGTGGCTACACCTTC | CASSPRDSVSGYTF
. | few | TRBJ2-1 | TRBV4-2 | TGTGTCAGCAGCCAAGATTACTTATCACTCGCCTACAATGAGCAGTTCTTC | CVSSQDYLSLAYNEQFF
TRBD2 | . | TRBJ2-7 | TRBV29-1 | TGCAGCGTGATTAGCGGGGGGGCGGGTTACGAGCAGTACTTC | CSVISGGAGYEQYF
TRBD1 | many | TRBJ2-7 | TRBV7-2 | TGTGCCAGCAGCCCCCATGTGGCAGGGGGTAGCGAGCAGTACTTC | CASSPHVAGGSEQYF
. | . | TRBJ1-1 | TRBV20-1 | TGCAGTGCTATGGACCGGGTCGGCACTGAAGCTTTCTTT | CSAMDRVGTEAFF
. | . | TRBJ1-6 | TRBV29-1 | TGCAGCGTTCAAACTTTTATACCGGGCCTCGAAGAGGGTTCACCCCTCCACTTT | CSVQTFIPGLEEGSPLHF
. | few | TRBJ2-5 | TRBV30 | TGTGCCTGGAGTGTTCTGGCAGGGAAGGAGACCCAGTACTTC | CAWSVLAGKETQYF
TRBD2 | few | TRBJ2-1 | TRBV4-3 | TGCGCCAGCAGCCAAGATCGGACGGGAGGGGTAGATGAGCAGTTCTTC | CASSQDRTGGVDEQFF
. | . | TRBJ2-1 | TRBV20-1 | TGCAGTGCCTCCTGGAGGGGAAATGAGCAGTTCTTC | CSASWRGNEQFF
. | few | TRBJ2-3 | TRBV9 | TGTGCCAGCAGCCCGAGGGGGTTCACAGATACGCAGTATTTT | CASSPRGFTDTQYF
. | . | TRBJ2-2 | TRBV5-1 | TGCGCCAGCAGCCGACTGGACACCTTATACACCGGGGAGCTGTTTTTT | CASSRLDTLYTGELFF